The rows below give T cell receptor beta chains drawn from one sample of a study of beta chain features in type 1 diabetes. The data were produced by immunoSEQ multiplex PCR, yet TCRdb's version contains in-frame clones alone and is incomplete. The sample holds approximately 280,000 clones, over 12% seen once. What was sequenced was naive CD4+ T cells from blood. The receptors were gathered from a man aged 18-30 years with type 1 diabetes. CDR3s include the opening cysteine and the closing phenylalanine or tryptophan. The order of the fields is clone size, V gene, J gene, D gene, CDR3 DNA, CDR3 protein. A D gene is named only where the DNA matches it firmly. Part of the rows lack a size; the others show once, few, many or a class for expanded clones.

abundance: NA; v_gene: TRBV7-9; j_gene: TRBJ1-4; d_gene: TRBD1; CDR3nt: TGTGCCAGCAGCTTAGTACAGGGGCTGAATGAAAAACTGTTTTTT; CDR3aa: CASSLVQGLNEKLFF
abundance: few; v_gene: TRBV7-6; j_gene: TRBJ1-2; d_gene: NA; CDR3nt: TGTGCCAGCAGCCCGCAGGGGAACTATGGCTACACCTTC; CDR3aa: CASSPQGNYGYTF
abundance: NA; v_gene: TRBV5-1; j_gene: TRBJ2-7; d_gene: NA; CDR3nt: TGCGCCAGCAGCTTGGCCGCTCAGCAGCGGAGCTCCTACGAGCAGTACTTC; CDR3aa: CASSLAAQQRSSYEQYF
abundance: NA; v_gene: TRBV30; j_gene: TRBJ2-1; d_gene: TRBD2; CDR3nt: TGTGCCTGGACTAGCGGGGGGACCGCTGGCTACAATGAGCAGTTCTTC; CDR3aa: CAWTSGGTAGYNEQFF
abundance: NA; v_gene: TRBV5-1; j_gene: TRBJ2-7; d_gene: TRBD2; CDR3nt: TGCGCCAGCCGCGATCGCCTAGCGGGAGGCACGTCCTACGAGCAGTACTTC; CDR3aa: CASRDRLAGGTSYEQYF
abundance: NA; v_gene: TRBV5-1; j_gene: TRBJ2-7; d_gene: TRBD2; CDR3nt: TGCGCCAGCAGCTTGGAGCCAGCGGGGGGTTCTTCCTACGAGCAGTACTTC; CDR3aa: CASSLEPAGGSSYEQYF
abundance: few; v_gene: TRBV6-1; j_gene: TRBJ2-7; d_gene: NA; CDR3nt: TGTGCCAGCAGAACGGAACCGGGGGCCTACGAGCAGTACTTC; CDR3aa: CASRTEPGAYEQYF
abundance: NA; v_gene: TRBV21-1; j_gene: TRBJ2-3; d_gene: NA; CDR3nt: TGTGCCAGCAGCAATCACAGAGACACAGATACGCAGTATTTT; CDR3aa: CASSNHRDTDTQYF
abundance: many; v_gene: TRBV29-1; j_gene: TRBJ2-7; d_gene: NA; CDR3nt: TGCAGCGTCGTCGACAGGACTGCCTCCTACGAGCAGTACTTC; CDR3aa: CSVVDRTASYEQYF
abundance: few; v_gene: TRBV27; j_gene: TRBJ2-5; d_gene: NA; CDR3nt: TGTGCCAGCAGGGCAGGGTTATTAGAGACCCAGTACTTC; CDR3aa: CASRAGLLETQYF
abundance: NA; v_gene: TRBV6-5; j_gene: TRBJ2-7; d_gene: TRBD2; CDR3nt: TGTGCCAGCAGGTACCGCACTAGCGGGACTCTGGACGAGCAGTACTTC; CDR3aa: CASRYRTSGTLDEQYF
abundance: NA; v_gene: TRBV21-1; j_gene: TRBJ2-5; d_gene: NA; CDR3nt: TGTGCCAGCAGCATACGCCTAGCGGGAGGGATGGTAGAGACCCAGTACTTC; CDR3aa: CASSIRLAGGMVETQYF
abundance: few; v_gene: TRBV6-1; j_gene: TRBJ2-5; d_gene: NA; CDR3nt: TGTGCCAGCAGTGCTCAGGGTCTCGAGACCCAGTACTTC; CDR3aa: CASSAQGLETQYF
abundance: NA; v_gene: TRBV7-8; j_gene: TRBJ2-7; d_gene: TRBD2; CDR3nt: TGTGCCAGCAGCTTAGGGGGGACTAGCGCCTCCTACGAGCAGTACTTC; CDR3aa: CASSLGGTSASYEQYF
abundance: few; v_gene: TRBV29-1; j_gene: TRBJ2-3; d_gene: TRBD2; CDR3nt: TGCAGCGTTGGACTAGCGGGGGATACGCAGTATTTT; CDR3aa: CSVGLAGDTQYF
abundance: NA; v_gene: TRBV9; j_gene: TRBJ2-2; d_gene: NA; CDR3nt: TGTGCCAGCAGCGTGCGGAGAGGCGGGGAGCTGTTTTTT; CDR3aa: CASSVRRGGELFF
abundance: NA; v_gene: TRBV2; j_gene: TRBJ2-3; d_gene: TRBD2; CDR3nt: TGTGCCAGCAGCGACCTTTTGGCGGGGGGGCTGGCAGATACGCAGTATTTT; CDR3aa: CASSDLLAGGLADTQYF
abundance: NA; v_gene: TRBV28; j_gene: TRBJ2-3; d_gene: TRBD2; CDR3nt: TGTGCCAGCAGTTCAGCGGGAGCAGATACGCAGTATTTT; CDR3aa: CASSSAGADTQYF
abundance: NA; v_gene: TRBV30; j_gene: TRBJ1-3; d_gene: NA; CDR3nt: TGTGCCTGGACCGACGGGTTCGGAAACACCATATATTTT; CDR3aa: CAWTDGFGNTIYF
abundance: NA; v_gene: TRBV29-1; j_gene: TRBJ2-7; d_gene: NA; CDR3nt: TGCAGCGCTCAGACAGGCTACGAGCAGTACTTC; CDR3aa: CSAQTGYEQYF
abundance: NA; v_gene: TRBV7-2; j_gene: TRBJ2-3; d_gene: TRBD2; CDR3nt: TGTGCCAGCAGCTTTAGCGGGGGGGCCACAGATACGCAGTATTTT; CDR3aa: CASSFSGGATDTQYF
abundance: NA; v_gene: TRBV6-6; j_gene: TRBJ2-7; d_gene: TRBD1; CDR3nt: TGTGCCAGCAGTCGGACAGGGGAGGCCCACGAGCAGTACTTC; CDR3aa: CASSRTGEAHEQYF
abundance: few; v_gene: TRBV20-1; j_gene: TRBJ1-2; d_gene: NA; CDR3nt: TGCAGTGCTAGGGACAGATATGGCTACACCTTC; CDR3aa: CSARDRYGYTF
abundance: few; v_gene: TRBV30; j_gene: TRBJ2-4; d_gene: TRBD1; CDR3nt: TGTGCCTGGAGTGCAGGACAGGGAAACATTCAGTACTTC; CDR3aa: CAWSAGQGNIQYF
abundance: NA; v_gene: TRBV19; j_gene: TRBJ2-1; d_gene: TRBD1; CDR3nt: TGTGCCACCTCTCGACAGGGGGACCACAATGAGCAGTTCTTC; CDR3aa: CATSRQGDHNEQFF
abundance: few; v_gene: TRBV5-4; j_gene: TRBJ2-7; d_gene: TRBD2; CDR3nt: TGTGCCAGCAGCTTGGAACTAGCGGCCTACGAGCAGTACTTC; CDR3aa: CASSLELAAYEQYF
abundance: NA; v_gene: TRBV2; j_gene: TRBJ1-1; d_gene: NA; CDR3nt: TGTGCCACAGGACGGGAGGGGACTGAAGCTTTCTTT; CDR3aa: CATGREGTEAFF
abundance: NA; v_gene: TRBV30; j_gene: TRBJ1-1; d_gene: NA; CDR3nt: TGTGCCTGGTTGCTCAGGGGAACTGAAGCTTTCTTT; CDR3aa: CAWLLRGTEAFF
abundance: NA; v_gene: TRBV18; j_gene: TRBJ1-1; d_gene: NA; CDR3nt: TGTGCCAGCTCACCAATTACAGGGAACACTGAAGCTTTCTTT; CDR3aa: CASSPITGNTEAFF
abundance: few; v_gene: TRBV2; j_gene: TRBJ2-7; d_gene: NA; CDR3nt: TGTGCCAGCATAACCCGGGACACAGGGTACGAGCAGTACTTC; CDR3aa: CASITRDTGYEQYF
abundance: NA; v_gene: TRBV23-1; j_gene: TRBJ2-2; d_gene: TRBD2; CDR3nt: TGCGCCAGCAGTCAATCCACTAGCGGAGGGTGGGGGGAGCTGTTTTTT; CDR3aa: CASSQSTSGGWGELFF
abundance: NA; v_gene: TRBV11-2; j_gene: TRBJ1-2; d_gene: TRBD1; CDR3nt: TGTGCCAGCAGCTTAAGCCCCCAGGGACAGTACTATGGCTACACCTTC; CDR3aa: CASSLSPQGQYYGYTF
abundance: few; v_gene: TRBV30; j_gene: TRBJ2-1; d_gene: NA; CDR3nt: TGTGCCTGGAGAGGGCGTGGGAGCTCCTACAATGAGCAGTTCTTC; CDR3aa: CAWRGRGSSYNEQFF
abundance: NA; v_gene: TRBV9; j_gene: TRBJ2-5; d_gene: TRBD1; CDR3nt: TGTGCCAGCAGCGTTATGGGACAGATAAACCAAGAGACCCAGTACTTC; CDR3aa: CASSVMGQINQETQYF
abundance: few; v_gene: TRBV4-1; j_gene: TRBJ2-3; d_gene: NA; CDR3nt: TGCGCCAGCAGCCAAGTGAGAAATACGCAGTATTTT; CDR3aa: CASSQVRNTQYF
abundance: few; v_gene: TRBV7-9; j_gene: TRBJ2-7; d_gene: TRBD1; CDR3nt: TGTGCCAGCAGCATCGAAGGGGGCTGGGGGTACTCCTACGAGCAGTACTTC; CDR3aa: CASSIEGGWGYSYEQYF
abundance: NA; v_gene: TRBV4-2; j_gene: TRBJ1-4; d_gene: NA; CDR3nt: TGTGCCAGCAGCCAAGATCGGGATTCCGGTGAAAAACTGTTTTTT; CDR3aa: CASSQDRDSGEKLFF
abundance: NA; v_gene: TRBV4-1; j_gene: TRBJ2-5; d_gene: TRBD2; CDR3nt: TGCGCCAGCAGCCAACTAAGCGGGAGTAAAGAGACCCAGTACTTC; CDR3aa: CASSQLSGSKETQYF
abundance: few; v_gene: TRBV2; j_gene: TRBJ1-1; d_gene: NA; CDR3nt: TGTGCCAGCAGGACGCGGGCAGCGAACACTGAAGCTTTCTTT; CDR3aa: CASRTRAANTEAFF